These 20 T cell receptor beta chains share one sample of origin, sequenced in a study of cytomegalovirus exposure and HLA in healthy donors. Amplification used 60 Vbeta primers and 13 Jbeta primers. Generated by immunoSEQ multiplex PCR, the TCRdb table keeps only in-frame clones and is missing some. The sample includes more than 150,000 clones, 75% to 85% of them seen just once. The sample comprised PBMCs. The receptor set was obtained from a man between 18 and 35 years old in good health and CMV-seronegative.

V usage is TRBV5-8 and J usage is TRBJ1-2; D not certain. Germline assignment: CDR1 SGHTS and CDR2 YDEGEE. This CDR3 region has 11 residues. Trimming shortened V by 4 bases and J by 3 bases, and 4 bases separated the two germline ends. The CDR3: CASSLDYGYTF. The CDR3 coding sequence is TGTGCCAGCAGCCTTGACTATGGCTACACCTTC. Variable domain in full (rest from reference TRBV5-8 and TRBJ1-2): EAGVTQSPTHLIKTRGQQATLRCSPISGHTSVYWYQQALGLGLQFLLWYDEGEERNRGNFPPRFSGRQFPNYSSELNVNALELEDSALYLCASSLDYGYTFGSGTRLTVV.

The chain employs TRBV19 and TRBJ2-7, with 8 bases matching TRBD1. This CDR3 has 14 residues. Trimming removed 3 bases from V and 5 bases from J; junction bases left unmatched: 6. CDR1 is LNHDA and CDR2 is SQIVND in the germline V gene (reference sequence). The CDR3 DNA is TGTGCCAGTAGTATCCAGGGGGCGGGCAACGAGCAGTACTTC. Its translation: CASSIQGAGNEQYF.

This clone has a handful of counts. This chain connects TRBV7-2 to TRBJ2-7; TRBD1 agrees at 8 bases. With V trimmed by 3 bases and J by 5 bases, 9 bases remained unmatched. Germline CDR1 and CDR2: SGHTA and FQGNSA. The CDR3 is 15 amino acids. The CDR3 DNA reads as TGTGCCAGCAGCTTCCAGGACAGGGAGTCCCACGAGCAGTACTTC. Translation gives CASSFQDRESHEQYF.

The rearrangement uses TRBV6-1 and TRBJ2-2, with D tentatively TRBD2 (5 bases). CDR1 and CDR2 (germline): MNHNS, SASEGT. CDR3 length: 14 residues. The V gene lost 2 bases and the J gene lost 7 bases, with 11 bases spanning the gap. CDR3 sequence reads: CASSERTRGGELFF. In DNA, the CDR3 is TGTGCCAGCAGTGAAAGGACTCGGGGCGGGGAGCTGTTTTTT.

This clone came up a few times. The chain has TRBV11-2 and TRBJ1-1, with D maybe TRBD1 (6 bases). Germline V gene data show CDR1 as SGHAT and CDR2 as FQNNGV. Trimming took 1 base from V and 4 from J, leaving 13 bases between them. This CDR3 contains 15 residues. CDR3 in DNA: TGTGCCAGCAGCTTAGCTGGGGGGGGCGGCACTGAAGCTTTCTTT. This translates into CASSLAGGGGTEAFF.

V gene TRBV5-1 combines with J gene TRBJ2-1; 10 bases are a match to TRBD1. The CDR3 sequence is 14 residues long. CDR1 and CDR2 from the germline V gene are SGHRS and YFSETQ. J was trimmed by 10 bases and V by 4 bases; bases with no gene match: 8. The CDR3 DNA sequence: TGCGCCAGCAGCATGTCTAGGGGACAGGGGGAGCAGTTCTTC. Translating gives CASSMSRGQGEQFF. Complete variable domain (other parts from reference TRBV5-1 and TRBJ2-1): KAGVTQTPRYLIKTRGQQVTLSCSPISGHRSVSWYQQTPGQGLQFLFEYFSETQRNKGNFPGRFSGRQFSNSRSEMNVSTLELGDSALYLCASSMSRGQGEQFFGPGTRLTVL.

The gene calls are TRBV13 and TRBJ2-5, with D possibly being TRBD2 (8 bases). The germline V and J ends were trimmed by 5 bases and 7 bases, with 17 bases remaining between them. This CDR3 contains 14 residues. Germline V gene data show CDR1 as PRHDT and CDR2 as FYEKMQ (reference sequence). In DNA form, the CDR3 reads TGTGCCAGCAGCGTAGACAGGGCGGGAGGGACCCAGTACTTC. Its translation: CASSVDRAGGTQYF.

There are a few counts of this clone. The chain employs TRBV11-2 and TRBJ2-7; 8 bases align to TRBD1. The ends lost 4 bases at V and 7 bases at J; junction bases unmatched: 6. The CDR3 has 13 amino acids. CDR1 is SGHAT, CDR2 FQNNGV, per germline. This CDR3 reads CASSSQGAGEQYF. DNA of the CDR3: TGTGCCAGCAGCTCCCAGGGGGCGGGTGAGCAGTACTTC.

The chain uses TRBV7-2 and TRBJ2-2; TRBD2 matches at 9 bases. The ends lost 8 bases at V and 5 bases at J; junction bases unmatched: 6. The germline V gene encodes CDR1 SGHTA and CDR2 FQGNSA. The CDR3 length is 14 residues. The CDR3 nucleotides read TGTGCCAGCGGGCGGGGGGGATCGACCGGGGAGCTGTTTTTT. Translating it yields CASGRGGSTGELFF.

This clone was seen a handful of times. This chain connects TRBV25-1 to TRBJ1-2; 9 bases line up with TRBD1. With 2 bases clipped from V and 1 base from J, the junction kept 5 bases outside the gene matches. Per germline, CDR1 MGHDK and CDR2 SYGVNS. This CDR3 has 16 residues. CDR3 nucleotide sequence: TGTGCCAGCAGTGAAGCAGGGACAGGGTTTAACTATGGCTACACCTTC. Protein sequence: CASSEAGTGFNYGYTF.

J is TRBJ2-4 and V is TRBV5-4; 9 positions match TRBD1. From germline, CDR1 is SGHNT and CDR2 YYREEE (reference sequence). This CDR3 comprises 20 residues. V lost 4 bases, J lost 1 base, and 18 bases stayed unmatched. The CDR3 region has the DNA TGTGCCAGCAGCCCGTTGCCCCGGGACAGGGTGTCGTCCGCCAAAAACATTCAGTACTTC. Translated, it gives CASSPLPRDRVSSAKNIQYF.

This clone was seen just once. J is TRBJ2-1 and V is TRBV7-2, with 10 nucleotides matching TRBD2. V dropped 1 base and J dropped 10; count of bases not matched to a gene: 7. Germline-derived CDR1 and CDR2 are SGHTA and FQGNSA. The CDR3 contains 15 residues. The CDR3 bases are TGTGCCAGCAGCTTAGGCCTAGCGGGGGCTCGGGAGCAGTTCTTC. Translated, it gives CASSLGLAGAREQFF.

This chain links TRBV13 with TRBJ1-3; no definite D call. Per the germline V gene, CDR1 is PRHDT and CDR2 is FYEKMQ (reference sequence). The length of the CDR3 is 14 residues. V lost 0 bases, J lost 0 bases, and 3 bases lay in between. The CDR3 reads CASSLGSSGNTIYF. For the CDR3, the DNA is TGTGCCAGCAGCTTAGGGAGCTCTGGAAACACCATATATTTT.

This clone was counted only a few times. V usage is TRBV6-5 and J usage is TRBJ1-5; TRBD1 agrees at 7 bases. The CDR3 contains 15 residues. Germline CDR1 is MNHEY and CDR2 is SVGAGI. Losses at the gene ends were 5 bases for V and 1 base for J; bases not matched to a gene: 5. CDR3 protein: CASSRQGRSNQPQHF. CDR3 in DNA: TGTGCCAGCAGTCGACAGGGACGAAGCAATCAGCCCCAGCATTTT.

The DNA of the CDR3 is TGTGCCACCCACTCGGGGGGGGCGATCAATGAGCAGTTCTTC. Translated: CATHSGGAINEQFF. The rearrangement links TRBV27 to TRBJ2-1; 8 bases agree with TRBD2. This CDR3 has 14 residues. Germline CDR1 and CDR2: MNHEY and SMNVEV (reference sequence). V lost 10 bases, J lost 6 bases, and 11 bases stayed unmatched.

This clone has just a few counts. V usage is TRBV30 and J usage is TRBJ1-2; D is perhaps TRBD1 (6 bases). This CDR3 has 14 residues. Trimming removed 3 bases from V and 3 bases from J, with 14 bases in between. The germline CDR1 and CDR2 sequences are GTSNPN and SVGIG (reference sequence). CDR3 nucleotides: TGTGCCTGGAGCTCTGGGGGGGCAGACTATGGCTACACCTTC. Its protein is CAWSSGGADYGYTF.

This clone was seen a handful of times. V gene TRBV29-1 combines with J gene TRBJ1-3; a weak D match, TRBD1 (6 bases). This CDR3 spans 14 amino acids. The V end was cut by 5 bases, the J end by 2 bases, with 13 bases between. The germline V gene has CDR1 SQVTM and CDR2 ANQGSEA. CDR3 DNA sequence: TGCAGCGTTTCTTCAGGGGCCCCTGGAAACACCATATATTTT. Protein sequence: CSVSSGAPGNTIYF. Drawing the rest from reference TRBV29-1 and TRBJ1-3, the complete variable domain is SAVISQKPSRDICQRGTSLTIQCQVDSQVTMMFWYRQQPGQSLTLIATANQGSEATYESGFVIDKFPISRPNLTFSTLTVSNMSPEDSSIYLCSVSSGAPGNTIYFGEGSWLTVV.

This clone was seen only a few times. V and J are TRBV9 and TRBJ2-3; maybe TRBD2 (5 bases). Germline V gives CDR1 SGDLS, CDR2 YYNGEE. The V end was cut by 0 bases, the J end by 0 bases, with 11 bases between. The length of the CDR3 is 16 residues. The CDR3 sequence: CASSVEPGYSTDTQYF. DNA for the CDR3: TGTGCCAGCAGCGTAGAGCCGGGGTATAGCACAGATACGCAGTATTTT.

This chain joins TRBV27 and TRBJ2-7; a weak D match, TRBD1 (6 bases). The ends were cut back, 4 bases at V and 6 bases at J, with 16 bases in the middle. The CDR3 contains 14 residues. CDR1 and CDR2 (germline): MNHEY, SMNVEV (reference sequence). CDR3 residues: CASSSLRQVAEQYF. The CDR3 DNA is TGTGCCAGCAGTTCACTGAGACAGGTTGCCGAGCAGTACTTC.

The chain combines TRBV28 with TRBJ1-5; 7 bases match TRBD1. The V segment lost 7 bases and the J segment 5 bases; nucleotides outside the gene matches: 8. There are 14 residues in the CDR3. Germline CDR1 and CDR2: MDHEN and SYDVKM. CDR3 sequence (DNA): TGTGCCAGCACCGTAAGGGGGCGCGATCAGCCCCAGCATTTT. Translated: CASTVRGRDQPQHF.